These T cell receptor beta chains were read from a single sample in a study of T cell repertoires in cytomegalovirus infection. MiXCR was run by TCRdb on the reads, yielding one entry per CDR3 protein. This table has around 740,000 distinct CDR3 sequences, 35% to 45% appearing once. Input material: PBMCs. The receptors here all came from a human donor in good health (CMV status not recorded). Some clones in this sample may be carry-over from other donors' samples. Both conserved end residues are part of each CDR3. Fields, in order: clone size, J gene, V gene, D gene, CDR3 protein, CDR3 DNA. The D gene is left open where the match is weak. The listing skips clone size in some rows; elsewhere it reads once, few, many or a size class.

>.|TRBJ1-1|TRBV5-5|.
CASSSSTGNTEAFF
TGTGCCAGCAGCTCCTCGACAGGGAACACTGAAGCTTTCTTT
>.|TRBJ1-2|TRBV6-1|TRBD1
CASSELGQGYGYTF
TGTGCCAGCAGTGAATTGGGACAGGGCTATGGCTACACCTTC
>.|TRBJ2-1|TRBV5-1|.
CASSDPGTFVGNEQFF
TGCGCCAGCAGCGACCCCGGGACTTTCGTTGGAAATGAGCAGTTCTTC
>.|TRBJ1-1|TRBV7-2|.
CASSLFPTTEAFF
TGTGCCAGCAGCTTATTCCCCACCACTGAAGCTTTCTTT
>many|TRBJ1-4|TRBV7-8|.
CASSFKPGDRPNEKLFF
TGTGCCAGCAGCTTTAAACCGGGAGACCGGCCAAATGAAAAACTGTTTTTT
>.|TRBJ2-3|TRBV12-3/TRBV12-4|TRBD2
CASSASGGYTDTQYF
TGTGCCAGCAGTGCTAGCGGGGGGTACACAGATACGCAGTATTTT
>many|TRBJ2-7|TRBV7-2|TRBD2
CASSITSGGSYEQYF
TGTGCCAGCAGCATTACTAGCGGAGGTTCCTACGAGCAGTACTTC
>.|TRBJ2-1|TRBV20-1|.
CSAERGSYNEQFF
TGCAGTGCAGAGAGGGGATCCTACAATGAGCAGTTCTTC
>.|TRBJ2-3|TRBV7-6|.
CVSSSPGASEDTQYF
TGTGTCAGCAGCTCACCGGGGGCTTCGGAAGATACGCAGTATTTT
>.|TRBJ1-5|TRBV11-2|TRBD1
CASSSGQENQPQHF
TGTGCCAGCAGCTCGGGACAGGAGAATCAGCCCCAGCATTTT
>few|TRBJ1-3|TRBV7-2|.
CASRQGFQWNTIYF
TGTGCCAGCAGGCAGGGGTTTCAGTGGAACACCATATATTTT
>few|TRBJ2-1|TRBV10-3|TRBD2
CAISGTSGNYNEQFF
TGTGCCATCAGTGGGACTAGCGGGAACTACAATGAGCAGTTCTTC
>many|TRBJ2-3|TRBV7-2|TRBD2
CASNPGLAGGPSGVADTQYF
TGTGCCAGCAATCCCGGGCTAGCGGGGGGGCCCTCCGGGGTCGCAGATACGCAGTATTTT
>.|TRBJ1-6|TRBV20-1|.
CSARPGTGANSPLHF
TGCAGTGCTAGACCAGGGACCGGAGCTAATTCACCCCTCCACTTT
>.|TRBJ2-5|TRBV12-3/TRBV12-4|.
CASRTTGQQETQYF
TGTGCCAGCAGGACCACCGGACAGCAAGAGACCCAGTACTTC
>few|TRBJ1-1|TRBV27|TRBD1
CASRQSGTGGSLRMNTEAFF
TGTGCCAGCAGACAATCCGGGACAGGGGGCTCATTAAGGATGAACACTGAAGCTTTCTTT
>many|TRBJ1-1|TRBV7-9|.
CASSFGRANTEAFF
TGTGCCAGCAGCTTCGGCAGGGCGAACACTGAAGCTTTCTTT
>.|TRBJ1-1|TRBV19|.
CASSMAGFGRVTEAFF
TGTGCCAGTAGTATGGCGGGCTTTGGGAGGGTCACTGAAGCTTTCTTT
>.|TRBJ2-7|TRBV29-1|TRBD2
CSVAAGGANPYEQYF
TGCAGCGTTGCAGCGGGGGGCGCGAATCCCTACGAGCAGTACTTC
>few|TRBJ2-2|TRBV19|TRBD1
CASQGQLNTGELFF
TGTGCCAGTCAGGGACAGCTAAACACCGGGGAGCTGTTTTTT
>.|TRBJ1-1|TRBV19|.
CASSPHGGGLAEAFF
TGTGCCAGTAGCCCCCACGGCGGAGGGCTCGCTGAAGCTTTCTTT
>few|TRBJ2-1|TRBV27|TRBD1
CASSADRVTNEQFF
TGTGCCAGCAGTGCGGACAGGGTAACCAATGAGCAGTTCTTC
>few|TRBJ2-1|TRBV28|.
CASSLARDLYNEQFF
TGTGCCAGCAGTTTGGCCCGAGACCTCTACAATGAGCAGTTCTTC
>few|TRBJ2-1|TRBV2|.
CARSPPTFF
TGTGCCCGTAGCCCCCCGACGTTCTTC
>few|TRBJ2-3|TRBV20-1|.
CSAPGLGGITDTQYF
TGCAGTGCTCCCGGACTTGGTGGAATTACAGATACGCAGTATTTT
>few|TRBJ2-7|TRBV27|TRBD1
CASSQIQGKGYEQYF
TGTGCCAGCAGTCAGATACAGGGGAAGGGTTACGAGCAGTACTTC
>.|TRBJ1-1|TRBV12-3/TRBV12-4|.
CASSPPTGANTEAFF
TGTGCCAGCAGTCCCCCGACAGGCGCGAACACTGAAGCTTTCTTT
>.|TRBJ1-5|TRBV2|TRBD1
CASSETGGNNQPQHF
TGTGCCAGCAGTGAAACAGGGGGGAACAATCAGCCCCAGCATTTT
>.|TRBJ2-7|TRBV19|.
CASRVARDPVYEQYF
TGTGCCAGTAGGGTCGCCAGGGACCCTGTCTACGAGCAGTACTTC
>.|TRBJ2-7|TRBV6-1|.
CASRGPRREQYF
TGTGCCAGCAGGGGTCCTAGGCGCGAGCAGTACTTC
>.|TRBJ1-2|TRBV5-1|TRBD1
CASSRVPDRSENYGYTF
TGCGCCAGCAGCCGCGTCCCGGACAGGAGCGAGAACTATGGCTACACCTTC
>.|TRBJ2-2|TRBV4-1|TRBD1
CASSQDSDPQGVLYTGELFF
TGCGCCAGCAGCCAAGACTCGGATCCCCAGGGGGTTCTGTACACCGGGGAGCTGTTTTTT
>.|TRBJ1-1|TRBV6-2/TRBV6-3|.
CASIMTRRGTEAFF
TGTGCCAGCATCATGACCCGCAGGGGAACTGAAGCTTTCTTT
>.|TRBJ2-1|TRBV5-1|.
CASSLGERPEANEQFF
TGCGCCAGCAGCTTGGGGGAGAGACCCGAGGCCAATGAGCAGTTCTTC
>.|TRBJ1-2|TRBV6-6|.
CASSYSKILQLRPNGYNF
TGTGCCAGCAGTTACTCGAAGATCCTCCAACTCCGACCCAATGGCTACAACTTC
>few|TRBJ1-4|TRBV7-2|TRBD1
CASSLAHRGNEKLFF
TGTGCCAGCAGCTTAGCCCACAGGGGTAATGAAAAACTGTTTTTT
>once|TRBJ1-1|TRBV10-3|.
CAAKSLGRNTEAFF
TGTGCCGCCAAAAGTTTGGGGCGGAACACTGAAGCTTTCTTT
>.|TRBJ2-1|TRBV9|.
CASSVGGRGPHEQFF
TGTGCCAGCAGCGTAGGCGGACGCGGACCCCATGAGCAGTTCTTC
>.|TRBJ2-2|TRBV6-6|.
CASSALPGTGELFF
TGTGCCAGCAGCGCGCTCCCAGGTACCGGGGAGCTGTTTTTT
>once|TRBJ1-2|TRBV7-1|.
CASSPPTASGIRNYGYTF
TGTGCCAGCAGCCCACCTACAGCTAGCGGCATTCGAAACTATGGCTACACCTTC
>few|TRBJ1-4|TRBV7-6|.
CASSLLTAGVGEKLFF
TGTGCCAGCAGCTTATTGACTGCGGGGGTCGGTGAAAAACTGTTTTTT
>.|TRBJ1-4|TRBV27|.
CASSLQQRATNEKLFF
TGTGCCAGCAGTTTGCAGCAGCGAGCAACTAATGAAAAACTGTTTTTT
>.|TRBJ2-1|TRBV5-1|.
CASSSTAGAGEQFF
TGCGCCAGCAGCTCCACAGCCGGGGCCGGTGAGCAGTTCTTC
>.|TRBJ2-1|TRBV11-2|TRBD2
CASRQGLAGNEQFF
TGTGCAAGCAGACAGGGACTAGCGGGCAATGAGCAGTTCTTC
>.|TRBJ2-2|TRBV14|.
CASSQVGPGELFF
TGTGCCAGCAGCCAAGTGGGGCCCGGGGAGCTGTTTTTT
>.|TRBJ1-3|TRBV12-3/TRBV12-4|TRBD1
CASRDGQASSGNTIYF
TGTGCCAGCAGAGACGGACAGGCAAGCTCTGGAAACACCATATATTTT
>few|TRBJ2-6|TRBV7-6|.
CASSLDTSGANVLTF
TGTGCCAGCAGCTTGGACACCTCTGGGGCCAACGTCCTGACTTTC
>.|TRBJ2-5|TRBV28|.
CASSLVGRRQETQYF
TGTGCCAGCAGTTTAGTGGGGCGCAGACAAGAGACCCAGTACTTC
>.|TRBJ1-5|TRBV29-1|TRBD1
CSVARDRDQPQHF
TGCAGCGTTGCCCGGGACAGGGATCAGCCCCAGCATTTT
>few|TRBJ2-5|TRBV7-2|.
CASSFGIETQYF
TGTGCCAGCAGCTTTGGTATCGAGACCCAGTACTTC
>.|TRBJ1-1|TRBV12-3/TRBV12-4|.
CASSLWGTMAFF
TGTGCCAGCAGTTTATGGGGCACGATGGCTTTCTTT
>.|TRBJ1-5|TRBV6-6|.
CASTKHPDTSNQPQHF
TGTGCCAGCACCAAACACCCGGACACTAGCAATCAGCCCCAGCATTTT
>few|TRBJ1-5|TRBV7-9|.
CASREGREGNQPQHF
TGTGCCAGCAGGGAGGGACGGGAAGGCAATCAGCCCCAGCATTTT
>.|TRBJ1-2|TRBV6-2/TRBV6-3|.
CASSYKLSSYGYTF
TGTGCCAGCAGTTACAAGCTCTCAAGCTATGGCTACACCTTC